This passage covers 9 T cell receptor beta chains from one sample sequenced in a study of neurological immune-mediated disorders. TCRdb re-called the 5' RACE reads with MiXCR, one entry per CDR3 protein. The sample contains roughly 61,000 distinct CDR3 sequences, under 30% of which appear only once. The time point denotes: technical triplicate 2. Sequences were obtained from PBMCs. The receptors stem from a man aged 55-75 years with HTLV-1-associated myelopathy (HAM/TSP).

The chain employs TRBV7-3 and TRBJ2-2; D gene ambiguous. CDR3 length equals 15 residues. Trimming stripped 4 bases from V and 0 bases from J, with 9 bases between. In germline, CDR1 is SGHTA, CDR2 FQGTGA. In DNA form, the CDR3 reads TGTGCCAGCAGCTCCCAGCGATCGAACACCGGGGAGCTGTTTTTT. Translation: CASSSQRSNTGELFF.

The rearrangement links TRBV10-1 to TRBJ2-5; 10 bases match TRBD1. Per the germline V gene, CDR1 is WNHNN and CDR2 is SYGVQD (reference sequence). This CDR3 has 15 residues. V was clipped by 6 bases and J by 2 bases; unmatched bases: 6. This CDR3 is CASSRGQGGQETQYF. CDR3 DNA: TGCGCCAGCAGCCGAGGACAGGGGGGACAAGAGACCCAGTACTTC.

This clonotype came up many times. The CDR3 loop is CASSEFPRGDTQYF. In DNA, the CDR3 is TGTGCCAGCAGTGAATTCCCCAGGGGGGATACGCAGTATTTT. The J gene is TRBJ2-3, the V gene TRBV25-1; 7 bases agree with TRBD1. There are 14 residues in the CDR3. V gave up 1 base and J gave up 6 bases; unmatched junction bases: 4. From germline, CDR1 is MGHDK and CDR2 SYGVNS.

In nucleotides, the CDR3 is TGTGCCAGCAGCCAAGAGCTAGCGGGAGGGCAGTACTTC. This encodes CASSQELAGGQYF. V gene TRBV4-2 combines with J gene TRBJ2-7, with 11 nucleotides matching TRBD2. The ends lost 0 bases at V and 9 bases at J; junction bases unmatched: 1. The CDR3 runs to 13 residues. Germline V lookup: CDR1 LGHNA, CDR2 YNFKEQ.

This clonotype was seen a handful of times. The chain combines TRBV9 with TRBJ2-1; no firm D call. The germline V and J ends were trimmed by 4 bases and 12 bases, with 26 bases remaining between them. The CDR3 contains 16 residues. Germline V gene lookup returns CDR1 SGDLS and CDR2 YYNGEE. CDR3 bases: TGTGCCAGCAGCTTCCGACCCGATCCCTTCACGCTGGGGCAGTTCTTC. Translating it yields CASSFRPDPFTLGQFF. Combining the CDR3 with reference TRBV9 and TRBJ2-1 gives the whole variable domain DSGVTQTPKHLITATGQRVTLRCSPRSGDLSVYWYQQSLDQGLQFLIQYYNGEERAKGNILERFSAQQFPDLHSELNLSSLELGDSALYFCASSFRPDPFTLGQFFGPGTRLTVL.

This clonotype has a count of ten or more. The V gene is TRBV5-1, the J gene TRBJ2-2; a weak D match, TRBD1 (6 bases). CDR3 length: 14 amino acids. Germline lookup yields CDR1 SGHRS and CDR2 YFSETQ. The germline V and J ends were trimmed by 6 bases and 1 base, with 10 bases remaining between them. This chain's CDR3 is CASNPQGNTGELFF. In DNA, the CDR3 is TGCGCCAGCAACCCACAGGGGAACACCGGGGAGCTGTTTTTT.

The chain links TRBV7-9 to TRBJ2-1; 7 bases are shared with TRBD2. The CDR3 has 15 amino acids. CDR1 is SEHNR, CDR2 FQNEAQ, per germline (reference sequence). V lost 8 bases and J lost 7; bases outside the gene matches: 14. The CDR3 DNA reads TGTGCCAGCCGCCCGTTTGCGGGAGCATTAAATGAGCAGTTCTTC. Protein sequence: CASRPFAGALNEQFF.

This chain uses TRBV4-1 with TRBJ2-4; TRBD1 is a possible D gene (5 bases). Trimming cost V 8 bases and J 0 bases, with 14 bases left between them. Germline V gene data show CDR1 as MGHRA and CDR2 as YSYEKL. This CDR3 has 15 amino acids. The CDR3 protein is CASQDLGEAKNIQYF. CDR3 nucleotide sequence: TGCGCCAGCCAAGATCTAGGGGAAGCCAAAAACATTCAGTACTTC.

The chain carries TRBV5-1 and TRBJ2-1; 7 bases are shared with TRBD2. Unmatched junction bases numbered 15, after V lost 6 bases and J lost 9 bases. The CDR3 length is 15 residues. Germline V CDR1 and CDR2: SGHRS, YFSETQ. CDR3 sequence reads: CASTSRGEGYTEQFF. CDR3 DNA: TGCGCCAGCACCTCCCGAGGGGAGGGCTATACTGAGCAGTTCTTC.